The 23 T cell receptor beta chains reported below all come from one sample, sequenced in a study of preoperative IRX-2 immunotherapy in early breast cancer. Treatment given: preoperative locoregional IRX-2 cytokine immunotherapy. Clones were read by immunoSEQ multiplex PCR, and TCRdb kept only the in-frame ones, dropping some. The sample has approximately 44,000 clones, 85% to 95% seen once; the top ten hold roughly 1.6%. The sequenced sample was tumor tissue, obtained after IRX-2 immunotherapy. Source of these receptors: a human donor with breast cancer.

The J gene is TRBJ1-1, the V gene TRBV5-4; D gene uncertain. The V gene lost 4 bases and the J gene lost 5 bases, with 12 bases spanning the gap. This CDR3 contains 13 residues. Per the germline V gene, CDR1 is SGHNT and CDR2 is YYREEE (reference sequence). The CDR3 loop is CASSKPMETEAFF. As DNA, the CDR3 is TGTGCCAGCAGCAAGCCCATGGAGACTGAAGCTTTCTTT.

The J gene is TRBJ2-5, the V gene TRBV5-4, with a weak D call TRBD2 (5 bases). V gave up 3 bases and J gave up 8 bases, with 8 bases separating them. The germline gives CDR1 SGHNT, CDR2 YYREEE (reference sequence). This CDR3 is 11 amino acids long. The CDR3 here is CASSSRGTQYF. The CDR3 DNA sequence: TGTGCCAGCAGCTCCCGGGGAACCCAGTACTTC.

The chain links TRBV7-2 to TRBJ1-1; D is unclear. The germline V and J ends were trimmed by 1 base and 0 bases, with 6 bases remaining between them. CDR1 and CDR2 (germline): SGHTA, FQGNSA. This CDR3 region has 14 residues. The CDR3 sequence: CASSLVRMNTEAFF. In DNA, the CDR3 is TGTGCCAGCAGCTTAGTTCGTATGAACACTGAAGCTTTCTTT.

V gene TRBV9 combines with J gene TRBJ2-2; no clear D. V was shortened by 4 bases and J by 0 bases, with 10 bases between the two germline ends. Germline assignment: CDR1 SGDLS and CDR2 YYNGEE. The CDR3 contains 15 residues. The CDR3 nucleotides read TGTGCCAGCAGCAACCCGCGTACGAACACCGGGGAGCTGTTTTTT. The encoded protein is CASSNPRTNTGELFF. Based on the CDR3 plus reference TRBV9 and TRBJ2-2, the full variable domain is DSGVTQTPKHLITATGQRVTLRCSPRSGDLSVYWYQQSLDQGLQFLIQYYNGEERAKGNILERFSAQQFPDLHSELNLSSLELGDSALYFCASSNPRTNTGELFFGEGSRLTVL.

V usage is TRBV5-1 and J usage is TRBJ1-2, with D hard to call. Germline V gene sequence: CDR1 SGHRS, CDR2 YFSETQ. Trimming left V 0 bases short and J 4 bases short, with 10 bases between. This CDR3 has 14 amino acids. This CDR3 is CASSLVIGSYGYTF. The CDR3 bases are TGCGCCAGCAGCTTGGTTATCGGGAGCTATGGCTACACCTTC.

The chain has TRBV7-2 and TRBJ2-3, with 8 bases fitting TRBD1. V was pared by 5 bases and J by 2 bases, with 9 bases of the junction left unmatched. CDR1 is SGHTA, CDR2 FQGNSA, per germline. This CDR3 contains 16 residues. CDR3 DNA sequence: TGTGCCAGCAGCGTTGCGGACAGGGCCCACACAGATACGCAGTATTTT. This encodes CASSVADRAHTDTQYF.

This chain joins TRBV18 and TRBJ2-5; D gene uncertain. The germline gives CDR1 KGHSH, CDR2 LQKENI. Trimming cost V 2 bases and J 2 bases, with 9 bases left between them. The CDR3 covers 14 residues. This CDR3 is CASSPSHTQETQYF. The CDR3 nucleotides read TGTGCCAGCTCACCATCCCACACACAAGAGACCCAGTACTTC.

The V call is TRBV4-3, the J call TRBJ2-1; D unclear. This CDR3 region has 12 residues. Germline-derived CDR1 and CDR2 are LGHNA and YSLEER. Trimming took off 1 base at V and 9 bases at J, with 7 bases between the two ends. CDR3 coding DNA: TGCGCCAGCAGCCAAGTTCCCCCTGAGCAGTTCTTC. It is translated as CASSQVPPEQFF.

The CDR3 protein is CASSFPRLSLSHTQYF. In DNA, the CDR3 is TGTGCCAGCAGCTTCCCTAGGCTTAGTCTGAGTCATACGCAGTATTTT. The chain couples TRBV7-9 to TRBJ2-3; D remains unclear. V lost 3 bases, J lost 7 bases, and 20 bases lay in between. Germline values: CDR1 SEHNR, CDR2 FQNEAQ (reference sequence). This CDR3 is 16 amino acids long.

The chain is built from TRBV27 and TRBJ2-2; tentative D call: TRBD1 (6 bases). The CDR3 is made up of 17 amino acids. The V gene lost 4 bases and the J gene lost 0 bases, with 15 bases spanning the gap. CDR1 and CDR2 from the germline V gene are MNHEY and SMNVEV (reference sequence). The chain's CDR3 is CASSYRWTATNTGELFF. CDR3 in DNA: TGTGCCAGCAGTTATAGGTGGACAGCCACGAACACCGGGGAGCTGTTTTTT.

This rearrangement joins TRBV6-4 to TRBJ1-3, with no clear D. Trimming pared 10 bases from V and 4 bases from J, leaving 20 bases between. Germline-derived CDR1 and CDR2 are MRHNA and SNTAGT. The CDR3 spans 15 residues. The CDR3 DNA reads TGTGCCACCACCGCCCCGGAGGGCAGGGGAAACACCATATATTTT. Translating gives CATTAPEGRGNTIYF.

V is TRBV29-1 and J is TRBJ1-1; possible D gene TRBD1, 6 bases. Looked up from germline, CDR1 is SQVTM and CDR2 is ANQGSEA. This CDR3 is built from 19 residues. V was pared by 4 bases and J by 2 bases, with 29 bases between. The CDR3 DNA reads as TGCAGCGTTGCCCGAGGCCCCCTAACCGGGGGGGCCCTAAACACTGAAGCTTTCTTT. It translates to CSVARGPLTGGALNTEAFF.

This clone has a single count. As DNA, the CDR3 is TGTGCCAGGGGATGGGGGGGACATAGCAATCAGCCCCAGCATTTT. Protein product: CARGWGGHSNQPQHF. The chain links TRBV11-3 to TRBJ1-5; TRBD1 is a possible D gene (6 bases). The CDR3 covers 15 residues. V shed 9 bases and J shed 0 bases, with 15 bases lying between them. Germline CDR1 is SGHNT and CDR2 is YENEEA.

This chain links TRBV18 with TRBJ1-1; D is unclear. Germline V lookup: CDR1 KGHSH, CDR2 LQKENI. With 3 bases removed from V and 5 bases from J, the gap between germline ends came to 10 bases. The CDR3 runs 13 residues. Here the CDR3 DNA reads TGTGCCAGCTCACCTCGCCGGGAAACTGAAGCTTTCTTT. Encoded protein: CASSPRRETEAFF. Complete variable domain (other parts from reference TRBV18 and TRBJ1-1): NAGVMQNPRHLVRRRGQEARLRCSPMKGHSHVYWYRQLPEEGLKFMVYLQKENIIDESGMPKERFSAEFPKEGPSILRIQQVVRGDSAAYFCASSPRRETEAFFGQGTRLTVV.

This chain joins TRBV10-2 and TRBJ1-4; no clear D. The V end was cut by 5 bases, the J end by 7 bases, with 17 bases between. CDR1 is WSHSY, CDR2 SAAADI, per germline. The CDR3 totals 15 residues. In DNA, the CDR3 is TGCGCCAGCAGTCGAACAGCCCTTGGTGGTGAAAAACTGTTTTTT. Residues: CASSRTALGGEKLFF.

This chain connects TRBV19 to TRBJ2-3; D ambiguous. The CDR3 consists of 13 residues. The V and J ends lost 6 bases and 2 bases respectively, with 9 bases between them. Germline CDR1 LNHDA, CDR2 SQIVND (reference sequence). CDR3 in amino acids: CASRASDTDTQYF. The DNA for the CDR3 is TGTGCCAGTAGGGCCAGTGACACAGATACGCAGTATTTT.

This rearrangement joins TRBV27 to TRBJ2-5, with 13 bases fitting TRBD2. Germline CDR1 MNHEY, CDR2 SMNVEV (reference sequence). The CDR3 runs 20 residues. Trimming took 5 bases from V and 1 from J; bases not matched to a gene: 16. Written as DNA, the CDR3 is TGTGCCAGCAGTCGTCGACCGGGACTAGCGGGACCCTTTCTCCAAGAGACCCAGTACTTC. Translated: CASSRRPGLAGPFLQETQYF.

V gene TRBV4-2 combines with J gene TRBJ1-1; D ambiguous. CDR1 and CDR2 (germline): LGHNA, YNFKEQ. Trimming removed 1 base from V and 1 base from J, with 13 bases in between. This CDR3 has 16 residues. CDR3 sequence: CASSQGRDRANTEAFF. As DNA, the CDR3 is TGTGCCAGCAGCCAAGGGAGGGATCGGGCGAACACTGAAGCTTTCTTT.

The genes are TRBV15 and TRBJ1-2; 9 bases match TRBD1. The CDR3 is 18 residues long. Germline CDR1 LNHNV, CDR2 YYDKDF (reference sequence). J lost 0 bases, V lost 5 bases, and 13 bases had no gene match. CDR3 loop: CATSVLQGAFLPNYGYTF. The CDR3 coding sequence is TGTGCCACCAGCGTCCTACAGGGGGCCTTCCTGCCTAACTATGGCTACACCTTC. The full variable domain, in which reference TRBV15 and TRBJ1-2 provide the parts outside the CDR3, is DAMVIQNPRYQVTQFGKPVTLSCSQTLNHNVMYWYQQKSSQAPKLLFHYYDKDFNNEADTPDNFQSRRPNTSFCFLDIRSPGLGDTAMYLCATSVLQGAFLPNYGYTFGSGTRLTVV.

This chain uses TRBV7-2 with TRBJ2-1; D call uncertain. Germline V CDR1 and CDR2: SGHTA, FQGNSA. The CDR3 has 16 amino acids. Trimming shortened V by 4 bases and J by 6 bases, and 19 bases separated the two germline ends. The DNA for the CDR3 is TGTGCCAGCAGCTCAGAATCCCCCCTAACCTTCAATGAGCAGTTCTTC. Protein sequence: CASSSESPLTFNEQFF.

V is TRBV5-1 and J is TRBJ1-1; TRBD1 aligns across 7 bases. The CDR3 runs to 15 residues. J gave up 3 bases and V 4 bases, and 9 bases lay outside the gene matches. CDR1 and CDR2 (germline): SGHRS, YFSETQ. The CDR3 spells CASSPSGGRYTEAFF. The DNA of the CDR3 is TGCGCCAGCAGCCCCTCAGGGGGTAGGTACACTGAAGCTTTCTTT.

This clone was seen only once. The rearrangement uses TRBV28 and TRBJ1-3, with D maybe TRBD1 (6 bases). V was shortened by 4 bases and J by 0 bases, with 16 bases between the two germline ends. CDR1 is MDHEN and CDR2 is SYDVKM in the germline V gene. The CDR3 extends over 17 amino acids. In DNA, the CDR3 is TGTGCCAGCAGTTCCTGGGTGGGGGGCAGCTCTGGAAACACCATATATTTT. It encodes CASSSWVGGSSGNTIYF.

V is TRBV18 and J is TRBJ1-5, with 7 bases that match TRBD1. The V gene end was trimmed by 6 bases and the J gene end by 5 bases; junction bases not matched to a gene: 10. The CDR3 has 15 amino acids. Germline V gene data show CDR1 as KGHSH and CDR2 as LQKENI. CDR3 loop: CASSLTSTGYQPQHF. The CDR3 DNA reads TGTGCCAGCTCCCTTACCTCGACAGGGTATCAGCCCCAGCATTTT. Full variable domain (rest looked up from reference TRBV18 and TRBJ1-5): NAGVMQNPRHLVRRRGQEARLRCSPMKGHSHVYWYRQLPEEGLKFMVYLQKENIIDESGMPKERFSAEFPKEGPSILRIQQVVRGDSAAYFCASSLTSTGYQPQHFGDGTRLSIL.